Below, 10 T cell receptor beta chains from the same sample are listed, as sequenced in a study of cytomegalovirus exposure and HLA in healthy donors. The primer mix had 60 Vbeta and 13 Jbeta primers. Assay: immunoSEQ multiplex PCR; the TCRdb copy retains only in-frame clones and omits some. The table has about 140,000 clones, roughly 62% seen once. Sequencing input: PBMCs. The receptors originated from a male donor in good health and CMV-seronegative.

This clone was seen a few times. This sequence joins TRBV5-1 and TRBJ1-6, with 9 nucleotides matching TRBD1. The CDR3 spans 14 residues. Looked up from germline, CDR1 is SGHRS and CDR2 is YFSETQ. V lost 4 bases, J lost 5 bases, and 1 base stayed unmatched. The CDR3 spells CASSRTGDNSPLHF. DNA of the CDR3: TGCGCCAGCAGCAGGACAGGGGATAATTCACCCCTCCACTTT.

The chain employs TRBV28 and TRBJ1-1; TRBD1 aligns across 10 bases. The CDR3 contains 18 residues. After removal of 8 bases from V and 3 bases from J, the junction contained 18 bases not matched to a gene. CDR1 MDHEN and CDR2 SYDVKM come from the germline V gene. The CDR3 spells CASVGVNGQGVLDTEAFF. CDR3 DNA sequence: TGTGCCAGCGTGGGGGTGAATGGACAGGGGGTTTTAGACACTGAAGCTTTCTTT.

The rearrangement joins TRBV13 to TRBJ2-3, with 11 bases fitting TRBD2. Trimming cost V 5 bases and J 2 bases; bases outside gene matches: 6. CDR1 and CDR2 from the germline V gene are PRHDT and FYEKMQ (reference sequence). The CDR3 sequence is 16 residues long. The CDR3 loop reads CASSNRLAGFTDTQYF. CDR3 in DNA: TGTGCCAGCAGCAATAGACTAGCGGGGTTCACAGATACGCAGTATTTT.

For the CDR3, the DNA is TGTGCCAGCAGGGGGACTAGCGGGAACTACAATGAGCAGTTCTTC. Translating gives CASRGTSGNYNEQFF. This chain uses TRBV5-4 with TRBJ2-1; TRBD2 matches at 13 bases. This CDR3 is built from 15 residues. Unmatched junction bases numbered 2, after V lost 5 bases and J lost 3 bases. Germline V gives CDR1 SGHNT, CDR2 YYREEE (reference sequence).

The gene calls are TRBV29-1 and TRBJ2-3; 9 positions agree with TRBD2. The CDR3 runs to 15 residues. J was trimmed by 2 bases and V by 4 bases; bases with no gene match: 7. Germline CDR1 SQVTM, CDR2 ANQGSEA. The CDR3 loop is CSVGRAGGDTDTQYF. The CDR3 DNA reads TGCAGCGTTGGGCGAGCGGGGGGTGACACAGATACGCAGTATTTT.

This clone is a singleton in its sample. The gene calls are TRBV6-6 and TRBJ2-3, with D perhaps matching TRBD2 (5 bases). This CDR3 comprises 16 residues. V lost 2 bases and J 9 bases, leaving 21 bases between the germline ends. Germline V gives CDR1 MNHNY, CDR2 SVGAGI (reference sequence). The CDR3 DNA follows: TGTGCCAGCAGTTACGGGTGGATCTCTGTGGAGGTAACGCAGTATTTT. Protein sequence: CASSYGWISVEVTQYF.

This rearrangement joins TRBV9 to TRBJ2-3, with TRBD2 identical over 8 bases. The CDR3 is 15 amino acids. V lost 0 bases, J lost 5 bases, and 5 bases stayed unmatched. Germline V gene lookup returns CDR1 SGDLS and CDR2 YYNGEE. CDR3 coding DNA: TGTGCCAGCAGCGTAGGGGCGGGGGGCGGAGATACGCAGTATTTT. This gives the protein CASSVGAGGGDTQYF.

This rearrangement joins TRBV5-6 to TRBJ1-2; D is unclear. Germline V lookup: CDR1 SGHDT, CDR2 YYEEEE. V was clipped by 0 bases and J by 4 bases, with 13 bases between them. The CDR3 spans 15 residues. The DNA for the CDR3 is TGTGCCAGCAGCTTGGTTATGGTACGAGCCTATGGCTACACCTTC. Amino acid sequence: CASSLVMVRAYGYTF.

This clone has a handful of counts. J is TRBJ1-6 and V is TRBV18, with 10 bases aligning to TRBD1. Per the germline V gene, CDR1 is KGHSH and CDR2 is LQKENI. Germline trimming cut 6 bases from V and 7 bases from J; bases unmatched to any gene: 3. CDR3 length: 14 amino acids. CDR3 DNA sequence: TGTGCCAGCTCCCCGGGACAGGGGAATTCACCCCTCCACTTT. Translating gives CASSPGQGNSPLHF.

This clone was counted only a few times. V and J are TRBV4-1 and TRBJ2-5; D is possibly TRBD1 (5 bases). The assigned J gene may be wrong: the sequence end matches TRBJ2-7 better. This CDR3 has 15 residues. The germline V gene encodes CDR1 MGHRA and CDR2 YSYEKL. The CDR3 sequence: CARTEIGEQAYEQYF. The CDR3 nucleotides are TGCGCCAGAACGGAGATCGGCGAACAGGCCTACGAGCAGTACTTC.